There are many counts of the clone carrying this T cell receptor beta chain. This sample was included in a study of blood T cell repertoires in COVID-19. Study at large: Samples came from the United States, Italy and Spain, spanning acute and convalescent COVID-19. T cells, B-cell-depleted T cells, or PBMCs provided the cDNA or gDNA that served as material.

Germline V gene data show CDR1 as SNHLY and CDR2 as FYNNEI. With 3 bases removed from V and 1 base from J, the gap between germline ends came to 6 bases. This CDR3 has 13 residues. Per the original methods: Amplification of reference gene primers was used by the study to estimate nucleated cell counts. The data were produced by immunoSEQ multiplex PCR, yet TCRdb's version contains in-frame clones alone and is incomplete. D and trimming were read from the DNA, whereas the V and J calls and clone size are those reported in that table. The sample consists of more than 90,000 clones, about 76% of them appearing once.

The rearrangement joins TRBV2 to TRBJ1-1, with D perhaps matching TRBD1 (5 bases). The TCR was taken from a woman aged 80 or older with acute or convalescent COVID-19. The source material was peripheral blood. The CDR3 region has the DNA TGTGCCAGCAGTGATCAGGGGAACACTGAAGCTTTCTTT. Its translation: CASSDQGNTEAFF.